The clone carrying this T cell receptor beta chain has a handful of counts. What it binds is not known. This specimen comes from a study of Graves' ophthalmopathy and Graves' hyperthyroidism. Overall study results and limits: Ophthalmopathy versus stable hyperthyroidism: 13-signature model gave around 90% sensitivity, approximately 80% specificity. Most thyroid clonotypes expanded beyond 0.001 frequency were also found in blood. The model flagged ophthalmopathy progression at approximately 70% sensitivity and 72% to 75% specificity.

Amplified material comprised TCR beta CDR3 regions derived from RNA transcripts. An opening RT-PCR round employed HTBI primers and preceded a second-round multiplex PCR. TCRdb reprocessed the multiplex PCR reads with MiXCR, giving one entry per CDR3 protein. The table lists approximately 1.2 million distinct CDR3 sequences, about 38% of them singletons. Included hyperthyroidism patients were aged 18 to 65 and newly diagnosed (under 2 months' duration). Input material: peripheral blood or thyroid tissue (not recorded which). The receptor's source is an adult man with Graves' hyperthyroidism.

This CDR3 is CASSLIGVNQPQHF. The CDR3 nucleotides are TGTGCCAGCAGTTTAATCGGGGTCAATCAGCCCCAGCATTTT. The V gene is TRBV11-1, the J gene TRBJ1-5; D call uncertain. Germline loops: CDR1 SGHAT, CDR2 FQDESV (reference sequence). This CDR3 has 14 amino acids. V lost 6 bases, J lost 3 bases, and 12 bases lay in between.